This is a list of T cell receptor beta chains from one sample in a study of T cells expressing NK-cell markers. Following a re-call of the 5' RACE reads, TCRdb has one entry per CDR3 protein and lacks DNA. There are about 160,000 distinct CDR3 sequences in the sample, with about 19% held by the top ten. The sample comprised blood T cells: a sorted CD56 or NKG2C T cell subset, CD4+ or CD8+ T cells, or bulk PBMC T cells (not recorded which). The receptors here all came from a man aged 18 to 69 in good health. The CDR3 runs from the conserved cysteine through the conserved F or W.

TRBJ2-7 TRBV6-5 CASSYSMAPERAYEQYF
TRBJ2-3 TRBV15 CATSRPRDSYTDTQYF
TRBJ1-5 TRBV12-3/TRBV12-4 CASRPRGNNQPQHF
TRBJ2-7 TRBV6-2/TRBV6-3 CASTPGQTNYEQYF
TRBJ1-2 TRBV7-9 CASSSQDRGVGYTF
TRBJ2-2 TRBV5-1 CASTIMGLAGGLNTGELFF
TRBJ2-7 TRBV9 CASSVASFGLAGEQYF
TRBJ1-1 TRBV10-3 CAISPRGNTEAFF
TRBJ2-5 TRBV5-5 CASSLWGTVGETQYF
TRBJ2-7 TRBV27 CASSFYMTGGIYEQYF
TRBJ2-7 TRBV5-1 CASSLATDYEQYF
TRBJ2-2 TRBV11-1 CASSTHPGTGNTGELFF
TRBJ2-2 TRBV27 CASSFLGLEGTGELFF
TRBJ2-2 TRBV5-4 CASSLAGTNTGELFF
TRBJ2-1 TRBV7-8 CASSVENRGGYNEQFF
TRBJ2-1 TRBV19 CASSINGRGGYNEQFF
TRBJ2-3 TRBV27 CASSYRSTDTQYF
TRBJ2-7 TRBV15 CATSKTSSGGYEQYF
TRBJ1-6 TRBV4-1 CASSQKEGSPLHF
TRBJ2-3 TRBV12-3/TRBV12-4 CASSLVPGGDTQYF
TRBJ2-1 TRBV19 CASSPSTSSYNEQFF
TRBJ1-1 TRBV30 CAWSMGRKEMNTEAFF
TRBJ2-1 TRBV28 CASSLGLGGLAGSNEQFF
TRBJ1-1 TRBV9 CASSSHPGPNTEAFF
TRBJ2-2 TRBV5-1 CASLYSANTGELFF
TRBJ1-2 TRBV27 CASSPTTGLYGYTF
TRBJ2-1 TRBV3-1 CASSHPTGYNEQFF
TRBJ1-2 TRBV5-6 CASSLVVGHYGYTF
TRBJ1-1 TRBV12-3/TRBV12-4 CASSPALGALHTEAFF
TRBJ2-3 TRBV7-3 CASSLQGYNRDTQYF
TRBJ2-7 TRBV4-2 CASSQGSGGFGYEQYF
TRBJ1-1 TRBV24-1 CATRTDSERGNTEAFF
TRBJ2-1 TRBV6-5 CASSFGTASNEQFF
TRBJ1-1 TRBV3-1 CASGQGIVTEAFF
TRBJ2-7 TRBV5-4 CASSFRGGGEQYF
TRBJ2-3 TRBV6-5 CASSFPGGGPTDTQYF
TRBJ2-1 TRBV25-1 CASSASGSSYNEQFF
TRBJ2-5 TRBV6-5 CASSYEGLQETQYF
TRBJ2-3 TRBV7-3 CASSAGNGGEKTDTQYF
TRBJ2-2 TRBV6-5 CASRPLAGGYTGELFF
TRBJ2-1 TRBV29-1 CSAGGVTEVGNEQFF
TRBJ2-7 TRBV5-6 CASSRIGFELYEQYF
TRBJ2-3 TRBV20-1 CSARESTPLTDTQYF
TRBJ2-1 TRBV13 CASSPFTGGPPYNEQFF
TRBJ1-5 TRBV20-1 CSAREGGSWQPQHF
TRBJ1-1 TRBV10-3 CAISETGIREAFF
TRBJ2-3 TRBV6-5 CASSYFAGDGADTQYF
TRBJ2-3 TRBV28 CASSPGDATTDTQYF
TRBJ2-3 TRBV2 CASSWAPASHF
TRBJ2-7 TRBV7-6 CASSLRTGVRDSHEQYF
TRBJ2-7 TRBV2 CASSEASLGLYEQYF
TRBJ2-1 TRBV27 CASSFIGFGSYNEQFF
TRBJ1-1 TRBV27 CASSSGGYGTEAFF
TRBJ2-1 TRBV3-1 CASTEGAGPNEQFF
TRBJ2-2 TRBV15 CATRGTGGTGELFF
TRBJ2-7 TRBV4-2 CASSQVEGTAYEQYF
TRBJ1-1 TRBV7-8 CASSLVPGGSEAFF
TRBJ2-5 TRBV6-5 CASSYYRGTETQYF
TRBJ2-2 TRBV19 CASRTGGSTGELFF